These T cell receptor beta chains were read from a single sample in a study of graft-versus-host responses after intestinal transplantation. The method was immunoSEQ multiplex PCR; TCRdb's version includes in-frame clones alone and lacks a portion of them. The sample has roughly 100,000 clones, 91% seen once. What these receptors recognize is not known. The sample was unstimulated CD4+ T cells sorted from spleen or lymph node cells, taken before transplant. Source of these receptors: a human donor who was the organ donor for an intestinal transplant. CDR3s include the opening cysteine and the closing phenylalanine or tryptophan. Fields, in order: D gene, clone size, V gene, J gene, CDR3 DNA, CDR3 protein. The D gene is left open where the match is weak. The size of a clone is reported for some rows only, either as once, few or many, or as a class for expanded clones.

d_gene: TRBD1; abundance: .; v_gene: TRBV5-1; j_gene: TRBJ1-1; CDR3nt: TGCGCCAGCAGCGGCCAGGGGGCTTATAACACTGAAGCTTTCTTT; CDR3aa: CASSGQGAYNTEAFF
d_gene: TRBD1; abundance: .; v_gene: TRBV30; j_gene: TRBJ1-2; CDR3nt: TGTGCCTGGAGATCCTCGGGACAGGGGTTTGCCTACACCTTC; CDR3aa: CAWRSSGQGFAYTF
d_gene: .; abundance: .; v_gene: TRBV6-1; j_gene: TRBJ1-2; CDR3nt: TGTGCCAGCAGTGGATCGGGGTACTATGGCTACACCTTC; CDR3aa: CASSGSGYYGYTF
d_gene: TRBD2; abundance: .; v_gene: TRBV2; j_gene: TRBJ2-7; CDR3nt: TGTGCCAGCAGGACTAGCGGGGCCTCCTACGAGCAGTACTTC; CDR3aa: CASRTSGASYEQYF
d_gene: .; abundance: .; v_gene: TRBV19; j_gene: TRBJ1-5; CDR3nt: TGTGCCAGTAGTCAAGCTAGAAATCAGCCCCAGCATTTT; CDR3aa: CASSQARNQPQHF
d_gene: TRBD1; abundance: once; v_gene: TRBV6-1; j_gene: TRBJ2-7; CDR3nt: TGTGCCAGCACTGGACAGGGGGTTTTCTCCTACGAGCAGTACTTC; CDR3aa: CASTGQGVFSYEQYF
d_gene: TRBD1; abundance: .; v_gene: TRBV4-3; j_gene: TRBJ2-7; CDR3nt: TGCGCCAGCAGCCAGGGACAGGCCTACGAGCAGTACTTC; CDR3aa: CASSQGQAYEQYF
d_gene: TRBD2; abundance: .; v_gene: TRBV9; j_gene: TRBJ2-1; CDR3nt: TGTGCCAGCAGCGTAGATCCCCCTAGCGGGGTTCGTAATGAGCAGTTCTTC; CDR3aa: CASSVDPPSGVRNEQFF
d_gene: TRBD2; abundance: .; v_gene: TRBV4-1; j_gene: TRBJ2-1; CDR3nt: TGCGCCAGCAGCCTAGACCCGGGACTAGCGGGGGGGCCCTACAATGAGCAGTTCTTC; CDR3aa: CASSLDPGLAGGPYNEQFF
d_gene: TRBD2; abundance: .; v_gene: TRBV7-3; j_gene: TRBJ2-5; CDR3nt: TGTGCCAGCAGTTTCCTAGCGGGGGGGGAGACCCAGTACTTC; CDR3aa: CASSFLAGGETQYF
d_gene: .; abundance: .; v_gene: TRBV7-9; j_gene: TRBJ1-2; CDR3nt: TGTGCCAGCAGCCCCTTAGGGGGGGGTAACTATGGCTACACCTTC; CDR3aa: CASSPLGGGNYGYTF
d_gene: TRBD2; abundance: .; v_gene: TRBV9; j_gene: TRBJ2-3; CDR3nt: TGTGCCAGCAGACCCGGGACTAGTTCCTTAGGCACGCAGTATTTT; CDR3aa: CASRPGTSSLGTQYF
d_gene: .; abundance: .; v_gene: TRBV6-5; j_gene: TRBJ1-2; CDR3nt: TGTGCCAGCAGTTACTCGGGCAGGGACTATGGCTACACCTTC; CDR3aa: CASSYSGRDYGYTF
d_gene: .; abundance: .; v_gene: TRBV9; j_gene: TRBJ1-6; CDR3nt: TGTGCCAGCAGCGTAGGGGGGACTTCGGCAAATTCACCCCTCCACTTT; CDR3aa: CASSVGGTSANSPLHF
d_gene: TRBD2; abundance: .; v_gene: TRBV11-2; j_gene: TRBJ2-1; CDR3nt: TGTGCCAGCATCGACCGGGGCGGGGGGGCCTCCTACAATGAGCAGTTCTTC; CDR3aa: CASIDRGGGASYNEQFF
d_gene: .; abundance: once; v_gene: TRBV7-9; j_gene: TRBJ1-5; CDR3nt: TGTGCCAGCAGCTCCCAGGGGCTTGAGGGCAATCAGCCCCAGCATTTT; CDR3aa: CASSSQGLEGNQPQHF
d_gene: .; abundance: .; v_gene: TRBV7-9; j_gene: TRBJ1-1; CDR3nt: TGTGCCAGCAGCTTGGAGTGGCTGGCCGGAGCTTTCTTT; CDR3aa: CASSLEWLAGAFF
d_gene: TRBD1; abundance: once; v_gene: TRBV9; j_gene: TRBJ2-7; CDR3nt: TGTGCCAGCAGTGCGGACAGGGTACCCTACGAGCAGTACTTC; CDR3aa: CASSADRVPYEQYF
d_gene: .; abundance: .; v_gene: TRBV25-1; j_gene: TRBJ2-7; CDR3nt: TGTGCCGGCAGTGAAATAGCACGATCCTACGAGCAGTACTTC; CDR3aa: CAGSEIARSYEQYF
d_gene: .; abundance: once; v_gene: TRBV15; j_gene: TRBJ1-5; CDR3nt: TGTGCCACCAGCAGAGATTACCCCCAGGGGTGGTCTCAGCCCCAGCATTTT; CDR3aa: CATSRDYPQGWSQPQHF
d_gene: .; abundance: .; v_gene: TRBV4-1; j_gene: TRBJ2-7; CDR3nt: TGCGCCAGCAGCCACTTCGGACAGTACGAGCAGTACTTC; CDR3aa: CASSHFGQYEQYF
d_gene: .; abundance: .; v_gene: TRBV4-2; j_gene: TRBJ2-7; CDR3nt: TGTGCCAGCAGCCAAGGTGGGGCCTGGGAGCAGTACTTC; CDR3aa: CASSQGGAWEQYF
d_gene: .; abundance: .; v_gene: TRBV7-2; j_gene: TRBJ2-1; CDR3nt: TGTGCCAGCACCCCAGAGGGACTTAGCTCTAATGAGCAGTTCTTC; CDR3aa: CASTPEGLSSNEQFF
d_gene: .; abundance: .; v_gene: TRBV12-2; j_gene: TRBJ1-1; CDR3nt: TGTGCAAGTCGCTTAGTCACCCACAGGGAGCCGCTGGGTACTGAAGCTTTCTTT; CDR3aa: CASRLVTHREPLGTEAFF
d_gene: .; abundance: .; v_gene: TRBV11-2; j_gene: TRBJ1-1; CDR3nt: TGTGCCAGCAGCTTAACCCCCCGACAGACACGGCTGAACACTGAAGCTTTCTTT; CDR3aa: CASSLTPRQTRLNTEAFF
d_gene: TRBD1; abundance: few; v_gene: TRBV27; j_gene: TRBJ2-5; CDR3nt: TGTGCCAGCAGTCCTCGACAGGGGGTGGACCCCCAGTACTTC; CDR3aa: CASSPRQGVDPQYF
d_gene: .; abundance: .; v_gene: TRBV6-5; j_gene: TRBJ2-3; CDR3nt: TGTGCCAGCAGGAGGTCTTTCTTTCTAGCGGATACGCAGTATTTT; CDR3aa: CASRRSFFLADTQYF
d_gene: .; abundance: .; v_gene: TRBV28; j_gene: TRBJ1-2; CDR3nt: TGTGCCAGCAGAGCACCCGGGCAGGGCTATGGCTACACCTTC; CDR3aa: CASRAPGQGYGYTF
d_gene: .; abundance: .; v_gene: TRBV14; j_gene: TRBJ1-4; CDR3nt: TGTGCCAGCAGTCGTGGGTCGGGGGAAAAACTGTTTTTT; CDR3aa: CASSRGSGEKLFF
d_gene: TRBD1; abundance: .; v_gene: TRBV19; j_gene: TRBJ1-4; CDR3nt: TGTGCCAGTAGTAATCAGGGGGGCGCGGAGGATGAAAAACTGTTTTTT; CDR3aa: CASSNQGGAEDEKLFF
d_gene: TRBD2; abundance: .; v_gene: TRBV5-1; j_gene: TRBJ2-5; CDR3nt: TGCGCCAGCAGCTTGGCCGGGGGGAGTCAGACCCAGTACTTC; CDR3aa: CASSLAGGSQTQYF
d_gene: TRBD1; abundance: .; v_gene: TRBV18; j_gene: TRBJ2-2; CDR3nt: TGTGCCAGCTCACCACGGGGGACAGGGGGGAACACCGGGGAGCTGTTTTTT; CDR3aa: CASSPRGTGGNTGELFF
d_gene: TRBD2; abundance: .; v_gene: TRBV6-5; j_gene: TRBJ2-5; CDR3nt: TGTGCCAGCAGTCTTCTAGCGGGGGGGCCAGAGACCCAGTACTTC; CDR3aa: CASSLLAGGPETQYF
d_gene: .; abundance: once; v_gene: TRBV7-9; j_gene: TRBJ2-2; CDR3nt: TGTGCCAGCAGCTCTCGACTAGTTATCGGGGAGCTGTTTTTT; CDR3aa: CASSSRLVIGELFF
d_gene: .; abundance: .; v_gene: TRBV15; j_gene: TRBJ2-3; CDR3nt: TGTGCCACCAGCAGAGTTGGTACGCGACTCAGCACAGATACGCAGTATTTT; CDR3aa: CATSRVGTRLSTDTQYF
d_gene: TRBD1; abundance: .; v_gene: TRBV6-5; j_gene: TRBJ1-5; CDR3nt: TGTGCCAGTAGGACAGGGCGAAATAGCAATCAGCCCCAGCATTTT; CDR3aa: CASRTGRNSNQPQHF
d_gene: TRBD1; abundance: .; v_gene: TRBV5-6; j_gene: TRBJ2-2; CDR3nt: TGTGCCAGCAGCCCTCTCGGACAGGGCGAGAACACCGGGGAGCTGTTTTTT; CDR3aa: CASSPLGQGENTGELFF
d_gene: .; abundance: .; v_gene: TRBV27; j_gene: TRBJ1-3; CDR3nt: TGTGCCAGCAGGGGGCTTTCTGGAAACACCATATATTTT; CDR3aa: CASRGLSGNTIYF
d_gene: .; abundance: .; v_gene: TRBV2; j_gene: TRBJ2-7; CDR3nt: TGTGCCAGCATGGCAGGATCCTACGAGCAGTACTTC; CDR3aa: CASMAGSYEQYF
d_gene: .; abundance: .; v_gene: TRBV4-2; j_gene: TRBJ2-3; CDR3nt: TGTGCCAGCAGCCTTAGCGGAGATACGCAGTATTTT; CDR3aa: CASSLSGDTQYF
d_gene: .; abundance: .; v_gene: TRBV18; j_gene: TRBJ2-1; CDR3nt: TGTGCCAGCTCACCGGTCAGAAGCTCCTACAATGAGCAGTTCTTC; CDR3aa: CASSPVRSSYNEQFF
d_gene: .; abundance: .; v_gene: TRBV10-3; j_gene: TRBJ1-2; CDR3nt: TGTGCCATCAGTGATAGAGGGGGGGATGGCTACACCTTC; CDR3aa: CAISDRGGDGYTF
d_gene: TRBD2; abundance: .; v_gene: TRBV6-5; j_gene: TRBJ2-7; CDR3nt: TGTGCCAGCAGCTCCCGGGCGGGAGGCGAGCAGTACTTC; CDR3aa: CASSSRAGGEQYF
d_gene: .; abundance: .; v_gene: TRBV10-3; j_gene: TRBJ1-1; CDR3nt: TGTGCCATCAGTGGCTCACAGGGATACACTGAAGCTTTCTTT; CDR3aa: CAISGSQGYTEAFF
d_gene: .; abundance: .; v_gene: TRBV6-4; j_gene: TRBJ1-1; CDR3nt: TGTGCCAGCAATGAGGCCGTTGAAGCTTTCTTT; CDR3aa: CASNEAVEAFF
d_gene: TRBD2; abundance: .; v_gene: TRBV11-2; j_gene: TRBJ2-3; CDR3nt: TGTGCCAGCAGCCGTCTAGCGGGGGGCACAGATACGCAGTATTTT; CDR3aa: CASSRLAGGTDTQYF
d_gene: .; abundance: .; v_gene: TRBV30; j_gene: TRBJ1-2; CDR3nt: TGTGCCTGGAGTCCAGGATTCTCCTATGGCTACACCTTC; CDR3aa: CAWSPGFSYGYTF
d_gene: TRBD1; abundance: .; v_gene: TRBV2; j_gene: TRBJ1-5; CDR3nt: TGTGCCAGCAGCACACAGGGGGCGAACCAGCCCCAGCATTTT; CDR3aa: CASSTQGANQPQHF
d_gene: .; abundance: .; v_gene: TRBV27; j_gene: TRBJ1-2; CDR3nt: TGTGCCAGCAGTTTGGGCCGGGCCGGCGGACTCTATGGCTACACCTTC; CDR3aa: CASSLGRAGGLYGYTF
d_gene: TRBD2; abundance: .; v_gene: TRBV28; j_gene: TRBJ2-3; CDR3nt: TGTGCCAGCAGTTTATGGGTCCTAGCGGGGGGAAGCACAGATACGCAGTATTTT; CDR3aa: CASSLWVLAGGSTDTQYF
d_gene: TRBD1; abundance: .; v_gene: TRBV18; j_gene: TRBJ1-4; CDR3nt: TGTGCCAGCTCACCACCAACGAGGACAGGGGATACAACTAATGAAAAACTGTTTTTT; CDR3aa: CASSPPTRTGDTTNEKLFF
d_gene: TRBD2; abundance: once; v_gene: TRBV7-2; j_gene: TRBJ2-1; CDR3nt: TGTGCCAGCAGCCTAAGGCGAGCGGGGGGACCGTACAATGAGCAGTTCTTC; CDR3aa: CASSLRRAGGPYNEQFF
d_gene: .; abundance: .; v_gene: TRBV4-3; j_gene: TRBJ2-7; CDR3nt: TGCGCCAGCAGCCGTGTAGGGGGAAAAAACGAGCAGTACTTC; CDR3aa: CASSRVGGKNEQYF
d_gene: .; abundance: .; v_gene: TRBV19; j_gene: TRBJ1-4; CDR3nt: TGTGCCAGTAGGTCCAGAACAACTAATGAAAAACTGTTTTTT; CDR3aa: CASRSRTTNEKLFF
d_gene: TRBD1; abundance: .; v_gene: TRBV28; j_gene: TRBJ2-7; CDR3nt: TGTGCCAGCAGCTTAGCCTCGGACAGGCCCGCGGCCTACGAGCAGTACTTC; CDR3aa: CASSLASDRPAAYEQYF
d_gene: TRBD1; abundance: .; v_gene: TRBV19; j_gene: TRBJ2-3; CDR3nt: TGTGCCAGTAGTCACAGGGGGCTTAGCACAGATACGCAGTATTTT; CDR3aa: CASSHRGLSTDTQYF
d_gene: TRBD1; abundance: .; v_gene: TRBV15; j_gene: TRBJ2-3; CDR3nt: TGTGCCACCTCCGGGACAGGCACAGATACGCAGTATTTT; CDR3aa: CATSGTGTDTQYF
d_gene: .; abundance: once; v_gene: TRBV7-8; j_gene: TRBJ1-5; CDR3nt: TGTGCCAGCAGCTACTCGTATAGCAATCAGCCCCAGCATTTT; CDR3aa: CASSYSYSNQPQHF
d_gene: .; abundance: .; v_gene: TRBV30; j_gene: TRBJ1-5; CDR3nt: TGTGCCTGGAGTCTTAGTAGAAATCAGCCCCAGCATTTT; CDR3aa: CAWSLSRNQPQHF
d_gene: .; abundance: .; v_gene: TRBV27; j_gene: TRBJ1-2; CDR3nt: TGTGCCAGCAGTTTATCGCCCACAGGGAGATTAGGCTATGGCTACACCTTC; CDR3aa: CASSLSPTGRLGYGYTF